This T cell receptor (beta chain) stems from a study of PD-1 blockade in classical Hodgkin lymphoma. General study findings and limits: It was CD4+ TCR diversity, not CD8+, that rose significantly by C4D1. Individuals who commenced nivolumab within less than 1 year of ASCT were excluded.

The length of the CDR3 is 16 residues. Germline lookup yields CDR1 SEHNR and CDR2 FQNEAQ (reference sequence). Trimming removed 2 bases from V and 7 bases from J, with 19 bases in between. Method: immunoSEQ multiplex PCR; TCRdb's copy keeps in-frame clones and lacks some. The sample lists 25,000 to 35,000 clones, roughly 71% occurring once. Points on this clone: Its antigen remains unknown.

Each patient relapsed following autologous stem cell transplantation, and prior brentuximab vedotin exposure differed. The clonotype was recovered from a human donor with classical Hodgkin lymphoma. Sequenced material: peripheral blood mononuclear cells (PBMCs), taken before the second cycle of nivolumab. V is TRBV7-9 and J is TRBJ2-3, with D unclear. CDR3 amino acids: CASSLTGSRLRNTQYF. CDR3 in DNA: TGTGCCAGCAGCTTAACCGGGTCGCGGCTTAGGAATACGCAGTATTTT.